The text below deals with one T cell receptor (beta chain). The antigen is undetermined. PCR primers comprised 60 Vbeta and 13 Jbeta primers. Data came from immunoSEQ multiplex PCR; TCRdb stores just in-frame clones and leaves some out. The repertoire holds 200,000 to 250,000 clones, with roughly 80% as singletons. These data belong to a study of cytomegalovirus exposure and HLA in healthy donors. About the study: HLA-typed donors contributed some 85 million unique TCRs, which were held in an early data release.

V dropped 4 bases and J dropped 6 bases, with 14 bases sitting between them. Germline CDR1 is SGHVS and CDR2 is FNYEAQ. The CDR3 is 14 residues long. Study-wide points: In a later analysis, TCR beta V- and J-gene trimming showed a link to a missense DCLRE1C variant. Indistinguishable V segments such as TRBV6-2 and TRBV6-3 were excluded. The study found most TCR sequences rare, yet found some public TCRs in many donors.

The J gene is TRBJ2-3, the V gene TRBV7-6; weak D call: TRBD2 (6 bases). Material for sequencing was PBMCs. The receptor's source is a male donor in good health and CMV-seronegative. The CDR3 protein is CASSSAGGPDTQYF. The CDR3 DNA sequence: TGTGCCAGCAGCTCGGCAGGAGGGCCGGATACGCAGTATTTT.